This entry describes one TCR beta chain. The protocol was immunoSEQ multiplex PCR, while the TCRdb copy is restricted to in-frame clones and leaves out a portion. The data hold about 1,500,000 clones, with about 96% observed a single time. These data originate in a study of shared clonotypes between healthy human individuals. Study-wide background: Participating donors consisted of two women and a few men aged 18 to 49. CD4 naive cells filled three plates per donor, CD4 memory three, CD8 naive two and CD8 memory one.

V was trimmed by 0 bases and J by 2 bases, leaving 11 bases between them. The length of the CDR3 is 16 residues. Germline V CDR1 and CDR2: LGHNA, YSLEER. The chain uses TRBV4-3 and TRBJ2-1, with a tentative D call TRBD1 (5 bases). Sequencing used naive CD4+ T cells sorted from blood. Subset in this sample: CD45RA+ positively selected. The clonotype originates from a man younger than 40 in good health. CDR3: CASSQEPGNPYNEQFF. CDR3 DNA: TGCGCCAGCAGCCAAGAACCAGGGAACCCCTACAATGAGCAGTTCTTC.